Sequencing of this TCR beta chain was carried out in a study of T cell repertoires in cytomegalovirus infection (dated by TCRdb to the late 2010s). A note on the overall study: Peptide stimulations targeted recently identified HLA-C-restricted CMV epitopes, whose presentation resists viral immunomodulation, together with well-studied HLA-B-restricted epitopes. Donor HLA type was relevant to the analysis, because carriage of CMV infection together with the matching HLA type was indicated by public TCR beta signatures. The investigation overall reported the following: The ex vivo response was dominated by HLA-C-restricted CMV-specific TCR beta clonotypes, and the single most frequent clonotype in two of eight donors was supplied by these HLA-C-restricted clonotypes. Carriers of CMV infection plus the relevant HLA type were discriminated by the cumulative frequency of public TCR beta family members in the study cohort and in an independent approximately 350-donor cohort.

Sequenced using an Illumina HiSeq 1500. TCRdb trimmed the raw reads at Q25, called clones with MiXCR and kept productive beta chains. All rows with the same CDR3 protein become a single entry with the most common DNA and genes. Across this sample there are fewer than 200,000 distinct CDR3 sequences, with roughly 22% seen only once. The ten largest clonotypes hold around a quarter of the sample. CDR1 and CDR2 were assigned from the germline V gene as SGHTS and YDEGEE. V is cut back by 8 bases and J by 4 bases, with 6 bases in the junction unmatched. The CDR3 spans 13 residues, from the cysteine through the phenylalanine. Only the CDR3 part of the read is kept: 39 bases, read in frame from the first base. What the treatment or condition label conveys for this sample: in vitro stimulation with specific CMV peptide epitopes to enrich CMV-specific T cells. As concerns this clonotype: Its antigen is currently not known. Base qualities were left out, and no much larger clone turns up one base away.

The receptor comes from a human donor in good health (CMV status not recorded). Some clones in this sample may be carry-over from other donors' samples. This material consisted of CD8+ T cells from cultured PBMCs, taken from culture after CMV antigen stimulation. The chain is assembled from TRBV5-8 and TRBJ2-1, with 7 middle bases fitting TRBD1. The nucleotide sequence is given as TGTGCCAGAACCCAGGGACAGTACAATGAGCAGTTCTTC. Translation gives CARTQGQYNEQFF.